The 31 T cell receptor beta chains reported below all come from one sample, sequenced in a study of shared clonotypes between healthy human individuals. Assay: immunoSEQ multiplex PCR; the TCRdb copy retains only in-frame clones and omits some. The table lists some 2,500,000 clones, 85% to 95% of them singletons, with around 0.4% in the top ten. Sequencing was performed on naive CD4+ T cells from PBMCs. Stated subset: CD45RA+ positively selected. These receptors came from a man aged 18 to 30 in good health. Some clones in this sample may be carry-over from other donors' samples.

The chain joins TRBV28 to TRBJ1-5, with 9 bases aligning to TRBD1. The CDR3 is 16 amino acids. Germline V gives CDR1 MDHEN, CDR2 SYDVKM. The V and J ends lost 3 bases and 5 bases, in that order; junction bases with no gene match: 8. For the CDR3, the DNA is TGTGCCAGCAGTTTTACCGGGACAGGGACCTATCAGCCCCAGCATTTT. Its protein product is CASSFTGTGTYQPQHF.

Here the CDR3 DNA reads TGTGCCAGCAGTCCCTATAGAGAGGCCACCGGAGATACGCAGTATTTT. It specifies CASSPYREATGDTQYF. The V call is TRBV7-8, the J call TRBJ2-3; D ambiguous. Between the trimmed V and J ends, which lost 6 bases and 5 bases, there was a span of 21 bases. Germline-derived CDR1 and CDR2 are SGHVS and FQNEAQ. The CDR3 extends over 16 amino acids.

The V gene is TRBV29-1, the J gene TRBJ2-4; D is possibly TRBD1 (5 bases). The germline CDR1 and CDR2 sequences are SQVTM and ANQGSEA. CDR3 length: 12 amino acids. The V end was cut by 6 bases, the J end by 6 bases, with 12 bases between. CDR3 in amino acids: CSVRQRGNIQYF. CDR3 coding DNA: TGCAGCGTGCGACAGAGAGGAAACATTCAGTACTTC.

The chain couples TRBV5-6 to TRBJ2-2; the D gene is possibly TRBD1 (5 bases). V lost 4 bases, J lost 3 bases, and 13 bases lay in between. The CDR3 runs to 15 residues. The V gene's germline CDR1 is SGHDT and CDR2 YYEEEE. The CDR3 DNA is TGTGCCAGCAGCCCATTCAGGGTGGACACCGGGGAGCTGTTTTTT. This translates into CASSPFRVDTGELFF. The entire variable domain, with the rest obtained from reference TRBV5-6 and TRBJ2-2, is as follows: DAGVTQSPTHLIKTRGQQVTLRCSPKSGHDTVSWYQQALGQGPQFIFQYYEEEERQRGNFPDRFSGHQFPNYSSELNVNALLLGDSALYLCASSPFRVDTGELFFGEGSRLTVL.

The rearrangement joins TRBV18 to TRBJ2-7; 12 positions match TRBD2. The CDR3 length is 17 residues. The ends lost 3 bases at V and 2 bases at J; junction bases unmatched: 8. Germline V gives CDR1 KGHSH, CDR2 LQKENI. The CDR3 sequence is CASSPPGLAGYTYEQYF. CDR3 sequence (DNA): TGTGCCAGCTCACCTCCCGGACTAGCGGGGTATACCTACGAGCAGTACTTC.

A few counts support this clone. The rearrangement links TRBV28 to TRBJ1-1; D is unresolved. Trimming left V 5 bases short and J 11 bases short, with 18 bases between. The CDR3 runs to 13 residues. Germline V gene lookup returns CDR1 MDHEN and CDR2 SYDVKM. CDR3 nucleotides: TGTGCCAGCAGTCTTACCACTCGGAGGAGGGCTTTCTTT. Translating it yields CASSLTTRRRAFF.

V and J are TRBV2 and TRBJ2-1, with 10 bases identical to TRBD2. CDR1 and CDR2 (germline): SNHLY, FYNNEI. This CDR3 has 15 amino acids. J lost 7 bases, V lost 6 bases, and 9 bases had no gene match. CDR3 protein: CASSGAGGPTNEQFF. In DNA, the CDR3 is TGTGCCAGCAGCGGAGCGGGAGGGCCGACGAATGAGCAGTTCTTC.

This chain links TRBV11-2 with TRBJ2-3; TRBD1 is a possible D gene (7 bases). This CDR3 region has 18 residues. Trimming took off 0 bases at V and 1 base at J, with 17 bases between the two ends. From germline, CDR1 is SGHAT and CDR2 FQNNGV. The CDR3 is CASSLEVFRGAGTDTQYF. CDR3 nucleotides: TGTGCCAGCAGCTTAGAGGTGTTCAGGGGGGCGGGCACAGATACGCAGTATTTT.

The chain is built from TRBV5-8 and TRBJ2-2, with TRBD1 matching 7 bases. The CDR3 has 15 amino acids. Trimming took 0 bases from V and 6 from J; bases not matched to a gene: 5. Germline CDR1 reads SGHTS; CDR2 reads YDEGEE. The DNA of the CDR3 is TGTGCCAGCAGCTTGGACAGGGGCTTCGCCGGGGAGCTGTTTTTT. Protein product: CASSLDRGFAGELFF.

The chain links TRBV28 to TRBJ1-2; D is ambiguous. Per germline, CDR1 MDHEN and CDR2 SYDVKM. The CDR3 spans 13 residues. The germline V and J ends were trimmed by 2 bases and 1 base, with 5 bases remaining between them. The CDR3 sequence is CASSLIFNYGYTF. CDR3 nucleotide sequence: TGTGCCAGCAGTTTAATTTTTAACTATGGCTACACCTTC.

The rearrangement links TRBV2 to TRBJ1-2, with unresolved D. The CDR3 is made up of 10 amino acids. CDR1 and CDR2 (germline): SNHLY, FYNNEI. V was cut by 11 bases and J by 1 base, with 5 bases left in between. CDR3 sequence: CAVGNYGYTF. In DNA form, the CDR3 reads TGTGCCGTAGGTAACTATGGCTACACCTTC.

CDR3 sequence: CASSLSTRGLDTEAFF. CDR3 nucleotides: TGCGCCAGCAGCCTGTCTACTAGGGGGCTTGATACTGAAGCTTTCTTT. This chain connects TRBV4-3 to TRBJ1-1, with 7 nucleotides matching TRBD1. The germline gives CDR1 LGHNA, CDR2 YSLEER. After removal of 4 bases from V and 5 bases from J, the junction contained 13 bases not matched to a gene. This CDR3 contains 16 residues.

The chain has TRBV6-6 and TRBJ1-1, with D possibly matching TRBD1 (5 bases). CDR1 and CDR2 (germline): MNHNY, SVGAGI (reference sequence). This CDR3 is built from 16 residues. The V gene lost 5 bases and the J gene lost 1 base, with 17 bases spanning the gap. CDR3 nucleotide sequence: TGTGCCAGCAGTAGAGAACCGGGACTCAGGAACACTGAAGCTTTCTTT. This translates into CASSREPGLRNTEAFF.

The chain couples TRBV7-2 to TRBJ1-1; TRBD1 is a possible D gene (5 bases). This CDR3 contains 15 residues. V shed 4 bases and J shed 0 bases, with 12 bases lying between them. CDR1 is SGHTA and CDR2 is FQGNSA in the germline V gene. CDR3 nucleotide sequence: TGTGCCAGCAGCTACGCGGGGGGTATGAACACTGAAGCTTTCTTT. Its protein is CASSYAGGMNTEAFF.

A single count supports this clone. The V and J genes are TRBV7-9 and TRBJ1-4; D is unclear. This CDR3 spans 14 amino acids. The germline V and J ends were trimmed by 3 bases and 5 bases, with 10 bases remaining between them. The V gene's germline CDR1 is SEHNR and CDR2 FQNEAQ (reference sequence). Here the CDR3 DNA reads TGTGCCAGCAGCTTTGAAATATTGAATGAAAAACTGTTTTTT. This codes for CASSFEILNEKLFF.

V gene TRBV18 combines with J gene TRBJ2-7, with 9 positions matching TRBD2. With 5 bases clipped from V and 0 bases from J, the junction kept 5 bases outside the gene matches. Germline CDR1 and CDR2: KGHSH and LQKENI. The CDR3 sequence is 15 residues long. The CDR3 sequence is CASSTGGGASYEQYF. In DNA form, the CDR3 reads TGTGCCAGCTCAACAGGCGGGGGGGCCTCCTACGAGCAGTACTTC.

A word on this clone: This sample includes further DNA sequences coding for the same CDR3. V is TRBV18 and J is TRBJ2-2, with D possibly matching TRBD2 (5 bases). CDR3 size: 14 residues. Germline V gives CDR1 KGHSH, CDR2 LQKENI. Trimming stripped 6 bases from V and 1 base from J, with 9 bases between. The CDR3 reads CASSLGVNTGELFF. CDR3 nucleotides: TGTGCCAGCTCGCTCGGGGTGAACACCGGGGAGCTGTTTTTT.

The chain uses TRBV11-1 and TRBJ1-5; D is unclear. Trimming took 5 bases from V and 4 from J, leaving 9 bases between them. Germline values: CDR1 SGHAT, CDR2 FQDESV (reference sequence). CDR3 length equals 13 residues. CDR3 sequence (DNA): TGTGCCAGCAGCCAGGCTCCTAATCAGCCCCAGCATTTT. It is translated as CASSQAPNQPQHF.

Remarks on this clone: Other nucleotide sequences from this sample produce the same CDR3. This sequence joins TRBV5-1 and TRBJ1-3, with 7 bases lining up with TRBD1. The CDR3 spans 14 residues. The junction had 0 bases not matched to a gene; V was cut back by 3 bases and J by 0 bases. Germline-derived CDR1 and CDR2 are SGHRS and YFSETQ. CDR3 loop: CASSSGGSGNTIYF. The CDR3 bases are TGCGCCAGCAGCTCAGGGGGCTCTGGAAACACCATATATTTT. Full variable domain (outside the CDR3, taken from reference TRBV5-1 and TRBJ1-3): KAGVTQTPRYLIKTRGQQVTLSCSPISGHRSVSWYQQTPGQGLQFLFEYFSETQRNKGNFPGRFSGRQFSNSRSEMNVSTLELGDSALYLCASSSGGSGNTIYFGEGSWLTVV.

The chain joins TRBV4-3 to TRBJ2-6; D unclear. V lost 4 bases and J lost 0, with 7 bases in between. The CDR3 consists of 15 residues. Germline CDR1 and CDR2: LGHNA and YSLEER. CDR3 nucleotide sequence: TGCGCCAGCAGCCCACGAAACTCTGGGGCCAACGTCCTGACTTTC. This codes for CASSPRNSGANVLTF.

V and J are TRBV28 and TRBJ1-5, with D tentatively TRBD1 (6 bases). CDR3 length: 18 amino acids. Trimming removed 4 bases from V and 0 bases from J, with 19 bases in between. Germline CDR1 MDHEN, CDR2 SYDVKM. CDR3: CASSSHPRQENSNQPQHF. CDR3 DNA: TGTGCCAGCAGTTCCCACCCTCGACAGGAGAATAGCAATCAGCCCCAGCATTTT.

This chain joins TRBV6-1 and TRBJ2-7; D is uncertain. Trimming cost V 0 bases and J 7 bases, with 13 bases left between them. This CDR3 region has 14 residues. Germline lookup yields CDR1 MNHNS and CDR2 SASEGT. The CDR3 loop is CASSEARAGLEQYF. For the CDR3, the DNA is TGTGCCAGCAGTGAAGCAAGGGCAGGTTTGGAGCAGTACTTC.

This chain joins TRBV4-1 and TRBJ2-1; TRBD2 is a possible D gene (6 bases). The CDR3 loop spans 16 amino acids. CDR1 and CDR2 (germline): MGHRA, YSYEKL. Trimming took off 4 bases at V and 4 bases at J, with 17 bases between the two ends. CDR3 DNA: TGCGCCAGCAGCCCCATTTGGGGACGGGAGTACAATGAGCAGTTCTTC. It encodes CASSPIWGREYNEQFF.

The chain uses TRBV5-8 and TRBJ1-5; D unresolved. Germline CDR1 and CDR2: SGHTS and YDEGEE. V was cut by 4 bases and J by 5 bases, with 10 bases left in between. This CDR3 has 13 residues. CDR3 sequence reads: CASSRDPDQPQHF. In DNA form, the CDR3 reads TGTGCCAGCAGCAGGGATCCGGATCAGCCCCAGCATTTT.

This chain uses TRBV28 with TRBJ1-2; 7 bases are a match to TRBD1. Germline-derived CDR1 and CDR2 are MDHEN and SYDVKM. The CDR3 has 15 residues. After removal of 5 bases from V and 2 bases from J, the junction contained 8 bases not matched to a gene. CDR3 sequence reads: CASSPGTATNYGYTF. The CDR3 nucleotides read TGTGCCAGCAGTCCCGGGACAGCGACCAACTATGGCTACACCTTC.

In regard to this clone: One end of the junction fails to match germline, which may point to a read error. Other nucleotide sequences from this sample produce the same CDR3. The chain combines TRBV10-3 with TRBJ2-7; D tentatively reads TRBD1 or TRBD2 (6 bases each). Germline V gives CDR1 ENHRY, CDR2 SYGVKD. This CDR3 region has 13 residues. CDR3 in DNA: TGTGCTATCAGGGAAGGGGGGTTCGTGGGGCAGTACTTC. Protein: CAIREGGFVGQYF.

This clone appeared once. The chain has TRBV23-1 and TRBJ1-5, with D unclear. TRBV23-1 is filed as an ORF, its function uncertain. The CDR3 is 14 residues long. V lost 6 bases and J lost 0, with 9 bases in between. CDR3 region: CASRLEYSNQPQHF. The CDR3 DNA follows: TGCGCCAGCAGATTAGAGTATAGCAATCAGCCCCAGCATTTT.

The chain carries TRBV27 and TRBJ1-1; D not certain. There are 15 residues in the CDR3. The germline CDR1 and CDR2 sequences are MNHEY and SMNVEV (reference sequence). V was trimmed by 7 bases and J by 10 bases, leaving 25 bases between them. CDR3 amino acids: CASMRADAAAKGAFF. The CDR3 nucleotides read TGTGCCAGCATGAGGGCCGATGCGGCGGCTAAAGGAGCTTTCTTT.

This sequence joins TRBV28 and TRBJ1-2, with 8 positions matching TRBD1. The germline V gene encodes CDR1 MDHEN and CDR2 SYDVKM. The CDR3 is 14 residues long. V lost 3 bases and J lost 8; bases outside the gene matches: 8. The CDR3 region is CASSFGRGLRGYTF. The CDR3 bases are TGTGCCAGCAGTTTTGGCAGGGGGCTTAGAGGCTACACCTTC.

This clone has more than one count but fewer than ten. The chain joins TRBV7-2 to TRBJ2-2; D is undetermined. The V gene lost 5 bases and the J gene lost 6 bases, with 16 bases spanning the gap. The CDR3 runs to 15 residues. Germline values: CDR1 SGHTA, CDR2 FQGNSA. The CDR3 spells CASSPKRLTAGELFF. The CDR3, as DNA: TGTGCCAGCAGCCCGAAACGGTTAACAGCCGGGGAGCTGTTTTTT.

The J gene is TRBJ1-5, the V gene TRBV30; the D gene is possibly TRBD1 (6 bases). The CDR3 runs 13 residues. Germline V lookup: CDR1 GTSNPN, CDR2 SVGIG (reference sequence). V shed 3 bases and J shed 7 bases, with 13 bases lying between them. Written as DNA, the CDR3 is TGTGCCTGGAGCCCAGGGGAGGGCCAGCCCCAGCATTTT. Translating it yields CAWSPGEGQPQHF.